This T cell receptor beta chain was captured in a study of blood T cell repertoires in COVID-19 (dated by TCRdb to the early 2020s). A note on the overall study: Samples covering the acute and convalescent phases of COVID-19 were provided by collaborators in the United States, Italy and Spain. The material from the prospective study consisted of cDNA or gDNA derived from T cells, B-cell-depleted T cells, or PBMCs. Subjects who had been exposed to COVID-19, were actively infected with it, or had recovered from it provided the deeply sampled blood TCRbeta repertoires that made up the dataset. The repertoires were made available in a free public database intended to serve as a resource for research on the immune response to SARS-CoV-2. The samples were drawn from two sources: the first 160 participants of the ongoing ImmuneRACE study, and 1,000 to 1,500 subjects contributed by 6 global collaborators. Nearly every sample came with metadata listing a de-identified subject ID, COVID-19 status, age in years and sex. Where available, HLA class I and class II types were taken from metadata supplied by the sample provider and were not determined by assay-based typing. General study outcomes and caveats: Clinical and demographic metadata were provided uncurated, with the amount varying by source and participant.

CDR1 MNHEY and CDR2 SMNVEV are derived from the germline V gene (reference sequence). The CDR3 has 17 amino acids, counting the end cysteine and phenylalanine. The kept DNA is CDR3 alone, 51 bases in frame from the first base. V is trimmed back by 3 bases and J by 8 bases, and the junction contains 11 bases that no gene match accounts for. Participants in the prospective study were enrolled through a virtual design, were aged roughly 18 to 100 years, and lived in roughly 24 United States geographic areas. Cohort assignment in the prospective study relied on participant-reported clinical history from a screening survey and a study questionnaire. Exposed participants had been in contact with someone with a PCR-confirmed or clinician-diagnosed COVID-19 case within 2 weeks of study entry. Mobile phlebotomists in the prospective study collected whole blood, serum and a nasopharyngeal or oropharyngeal swab from every participant. Participants in the prospective study had the option to provide additional blood draws and questionnaires over a roughly 2-month period. Before DNA extraction, blood samples from the prospective study were shipped at room temperature or frozen.

To note about this clone: What antigen it recognizes has not been identified. Per-base qualities were not stored, and no clone one base away is much larger.

TCRbeta CDR3 regions were amplified from genomic DNA by means of the immunoSEQ Assay, a bias-controlled multiplex PCR. Per the authors' processing: The number of nucleated cells in each sample was estimated from the amplification of reference gene primers within the assay. Sequence reads were collapsed and filtered to measure the absolute abundance of every unique TCRbeta CDR3 rearrangement. For each sample, productive Simpson clonality was calculated as the square root of Simpson's diversity index across productive rearrangements. Sourced from immuneACCESS, this table was stored by TCRdb with only in-frame sequences that have V and J called. A share of the clones is absent; for the studies checked, an unresolved V gene accounts for under half, and the remainder has no known explanation. For V, J and clone size, that table is used; D and trimming come from the DNA. This sample has about 270,000 clones in its table, and 91% of those were observed once. 2.8% of the sample is in the top ten clones.

The chain was built from TRBV27 and TRBJ2-1; TRBD2 lines up with 12 middle nucleotides. Sequenced sample: PBMCs or T cells enriched from blood (not recorded which). The receptor was isolated from a man in his forties who had been exposed to COVID-19. The CDR3 region: CASSLGPSGRAVYEQFF. DNA sequence: TGTGCCAGCAGTTTGGGACCTAGCGGGAGGGCCGTATATGAGCAGTTCTTC.